What follows describes a single TCR beta chain. Its specificity is unknown. This sample stems from a study of T cell responses to AZD1222 COVID-19 vaccine. Sequencing was performed with immunoSEQ multiplex PCR; in TCRdb, only in-frame clones are kept and a portion is missing. The sample shows around 100,000 clones, about nine tenths of them seen only once. The V gene's germline CDR1 is MNHNY and CDR2 SVGAGI (reference sequence). CDR3 size: 17 residues. V lost 5 bases, J lost 1 base, and 20 bases lay in between. Study-level findings and limits: Just five to seven people given AZD1222 tested seropositive at baseline.

The clonotype originates from an adult in good health. This sample comprised peripheral blood, obtained on day 0 of AZD1222 vaccination. The chain combines TRBV6-6 with TRBJ1-1; no clear D. The CDR3: CASSRSRPWTGNTEAFF. The CDR3 nucleotides are TGTGCCAGCAGTAGATCCCGCCCTTGGACGGGGAACACTGAAGCTTTCTTT.